This entry concerns a single T cell receptor (beta chain). The sample originates from a study of blood T cell repertoires in COVID-19. Study overall: The samples span acute and convalescent COVID-19 from the United States, Italy and Spain.

The J segment lost 1 base and the V segment lost 4 bases, leaving 6 bases of the junction unmatched. The germline V gene has CDR1 SGHRS and CDR2 YFSETQ. The CDR3 is 15 residues long. In the original processing: Amplification of reference gene primers was used by the study to estimate nucleated cell counts. Sequencing used immunoSEQ multiplex PCR; TCRdb keeps in-frame clones, though not all of them. That table is the source of V, J and clone size, and D and trimming were worked out from the DNA. There are 35,000 to 55,000 clones in the sample; around 82% occur only once, and 9% to 15% lies in the top ten.

The sequencing input was peripheral blood. The TCR sequence derives from a human donor in a cohort sampled during active COVID-19. This chain uses TRBV5-1 with TRBJ1-1, with 8 bases that match TRBD1. The CDR3 protein is CASSTGDRKNTEAFF. In DNA, the CDR3 is TGCGCCAGCAGCACTGGGGACAGGAAGAACACTGAAGCTTTCTTT.